This T cell receptor (beta chain) stems from a study of vaccination effects on CD4 cells after COVID-19. Looking at the study overall: Samples collected post-vaccine were obtained a median of 72 days after the second dose.

Sequencing used immunoSEQ multiplex PCR; TCRdb keeps in-frame clones, though not all of them. The table has tens of thousands of clones, about 80% seen once; the top ten hold 0.95% to 1.5%. Overall study findings and caveats: Convalescent patients were scarce in the study, and it lacked early post-infection timepoints. Healthy vaccinees showed cross-reactivity with common cold coronaviruses in only 1 of 255 vaccine-induced clones.

Before sequencing, viral peptide pools were used by the ViraFEST assay to expand antigen-specific CD4+ T cells. Following 10 days of culture, CD4+ T cells were isolated. Either the BNT162b2 or mRNA-1273 vaccine was given to participants in two doses. Fresh IL-2-containing medium replaced half the medium on days 3 and 7. Worth noting for this clone: Its target is not known.

The specimen comprised CD4+ T cells from PBMCs cultured with HCoV-229E spike peptides, sampled after COVID-19 vaccination. This receptor was identified in a human donor who received a COVID-19 vaccine.

The CDR3 sequence: CASSLRDRKFF. DNA for the CDR3: TGTGCCAGCAGTTTGCGGGACAGAAAATTCTTC. The genes are TRBV12-3 or TRBV12-4 and TRBJ2-1, with D perhaps matching TRBD1 (7 bases). V was pared by 3 bases and J by 16 bases, with 13 bases between. CDR3 size: 11 residues.